These 28 T cell receptor beta chains share one sample of origin, sequenced in a study of identical twins. MiXCR, applied by TCRdb to the 5' RACE reads, yields one record per CDR3 protein. Found here are 100,000 or so distinct CDR3 sequences, 5.9% of them singletons; the top ten hold roughly 12%. Sequencing was performed on memory T cells sorted from blood. These receptors were obtained from a woman in her forties or fifties in good health.

This clonotype occurred many times. The chain carries TRBV11-2 and TRBJ2-7; 7 nucleotides line up with TRBD2. Germline-derived CDR1 and CDR2 are SGHAT and FQNNGV. The trim removed 5 bases at V and 4 bases at J, leaving 5 bases unmatched. The CDR3 spans 13 residues. The CDR3 DNA follows: TGTGCCAGCAGCCGTTTCGGGGGGTACGAGCAGTACGTC. Protein product: CASSRFGGYEQYV.

This clonotype showed up just a few times. The chain combines TRBV20-1 with TRBJ1-4; D may be TRBD1 (5 bases). The CDR3 spans 14 residues. Trimming took 6 bases from V and 2 from J, leaving 13 bases between them. CDR1 and CDR2 from the germline V gene are DFQATT and SNEGSKA (reference sequence). CDR3 loop: CSATGHFTNEKLFF. Here the CDR3 DNA reads TGCAGTGCCACAGGACACTTTACTAATGAAAAACTGTTTTTT.

A note on this clonotype: This may come from a read error, since a much larger clone is one base off. V gene TRBV6-4 combines with J gene TRBJ2-3; TRBD2 matches 7 bases. Germline V lookup: CDR1 MRHNA, CDR2 SNTAGT. V trimming: 6 bases; J trimming: 0 bases; junction bases outside the gene matches: 3. The CDR3 is 14 residues long. The CDR3 bases are TGTGCCAGCAGGAGTAGCGGGAGCACAGATACGCAGTATTTT. Residues: CASRSSGSTDTQYF.

This clonotype has a count of ten or more. The CDR3 loop is CASSLKTSTRNEQFF. The CDR3 DNA sequence: TGCGCCAGCAGCTTGAAGACTAGTACGCGAAATGAGCAGTTCTTC. The genes are TRBV5-1 and TRBJ2-1; D possibly corresponds to TRBD2 (6 bases). The CDR3 covers 15 residues. Deletions cut 1 base from V and 7 bases from J, with 15 bases between. CDR1 is SGHRS, CDR2 YFSETQ, per germline.

There are many counts of this clonotype. The chain couples TRBV3-1 to TRBJ2-3; D ambiguous. The length of the CDR3 is 16 residues. Germline lookup yields CDR1 LGHDT and CDR2 YNNKEL (reference sequence). Between the trimmed V and J ends, which lost 0 bases and 2 bases, there was a span of 12 bases. CDR3 amino acids: CASSQDGVAVTDTQYF. For the CDR3, the DNA is TGTGCCAGCAGCCAAGATGGGGTAGCTGTCACAGATACGCAGTATTTT.

This chain links TRBV18 with TRBJ2-7; 7 bases match TRBD2. CDR3 length equals 11 residues. Trimming removed 11 bases from V and 5 bases from J; junction bases left unmatched: 6. Germline V gene sequence: CDR1 KGHSH, CDR2 LQKENI. CDR3 in DNA: TGTGCCCCTTCAGGGAGGGACGAGCAGTACGTC. It translates to CAPSGRDEQYV.

This clonotype was seen a few times. The genes are TRBV5-5 and TRBJ2-1; TRBD2 matches at 7 bases. The J segment lost 8 bases and the V segment lost 4 bases, leaving 6 bases of the junction unmatched. The CDR3 covers 13 residues. Germline V lookup: CDR1 SGHKS, CDR2 YYEKEE (reference sequence). Here the CDR3 reads CASSIGLGYEQFF. The CDR3 bases are TGTGCCAGCAGCATCGGACTAGGCTATGAGCAGTTCTTC.

This clonotype was seen ten or more times. The chain is built from TRBV11-2 and TRBJ2-1; 13 bases line up with TRBD2. This CDR3 has 20 residues. V shed 1 base and J 7 bases; nucleotides not matched to a gene: 16. The germline V gene encodes CDR1 SGHAT and CDR2 FQNNGV. The CDR3 region has the DNA TGTGCCAGCAGCTTAGGTGCCCGGACTAGCGGGAGAGGCAGGTCGAATGAGCAGTTCTTC. This gives the protein CASSLGARTSGRGRSNEQFF.

This clonotype has a count of ten or more. The chain joins TRBV27 to TRBJ1-1; no definite D call. V was shortened by 3 bases and J by 0 bases, with 11 bases between the two germline ends. This CDR3 region has 15 residues. Germline CDR1 reads MNHEY; CDR2 reads SMNVEV (reference sequence). This CDR3 reads CASSLLSRLNTEAFF. The CDR3 DNA reads TGTGCCAGCAGTTTGTTGAGTAGATTGAACACTGAAGCTTTCTTT.

This clonotype was seen more than once but under ten times. This rearrangement joins TRBV27 to TRBJ2-1; 12 bases agree with TRBD1. Germline CDR1 and CDR2: MNHEY and SMNVEV (reference sequence). J gave up 8 bases and V 4 bases, and 9 bases lay outside the gene matches. The CDR3 is 16 amino acids. DNA of the CDR3: TGTGCCAGCAGTTCCGAGACCGGGACAGGGGGCTATGAGCAGTTCTTC. Translation: CASSSETGTGGYEQFF.

Of note for this clonotype: A much larger clone lies one base from this, so it may be a read error. The chain is built from TRBV3-1 and TRBJ2-7; 9 nucleotides match TRBD1. Per the germline V gene, CDR1 is LGHDT and CDR2 is YNNKEL (reference sequence). The CDR3 extends over 13 amino acids. The CDR3 nucleotides read TGTGCCAGTAACAGGGGGCGACTTGGGGAGCAGTGCTTC. It yields the protein CASNRGRLGEQCF.

This clonotype was seen many times. V and J are TRBV7-2 and TRBJ2-1; no clear D. Germline V CDR1 and CDR2: SGHTA, FQGNSA. CDR3 length: 15 residues. The V end lost 5 bases, the J end lost 2 bases, and 13 bases lay between the germline ends. CDR3 loop: CASSPGRVTYNEQFF. The DNA for the CDR3 is TGTGCCAGCAGCCCTGGACGGGTAACCTACAATGAGCAGTTCTTC.

This clonotype was counted at least ten times. The rearrangement uses TRBV12-3 or TRBV12-4 and TRBJ1-3, with D perhaps matching TRBD1 (6 bases). Trimming shortened V by 6 bases and J by 2 bases, and 8 bases separated the two germline ends. The CDR3 is 13 amino acids. CDR3 DNA: TGTGCCAGCAGACAGGGTGCTGGAAACACCATATATTTT. Translating it yields CASRQGAGNTIYF.

At least ten counts were recorded for this clonotype. This chain links TRBV12-3 or TRBV12-4 with TRBJ1-3, with D hard to call. The ends were cut back, 2 bases at V and 0 bases at J, with 14 bases in the middle. This CDR3 contains 17 residues. DNA for the CDR3: TGTGCCAGCAGTTTAAGTAAGTCAAGAAGCTCTGGAAACACCATATATTTT. Translated: CASSLSKSRSSGNTIYF.

This clonotype was counted many times. The V and J genes are TRBV7-2 and TRBJ2-2; 9 bases are shared with TRBD2. Per germline, CDR1 SGHTA and CDR2 FQGNSA. The length of the CDR3 is 16 residues. Trimming took 8 bases from V and 6 from J; bases not matched to a gene: 13. CDR3 bases: TGTGCCAGCGCTGGAGGGCGGGAGGGCCTCCCCGGGGAGCTGTTTTTT. Translated, it gives CASAGGREGLPGELFF. Full variable domain (outside the CDR3, taken from reference TRBV7-2 and TRBJ2-2): GAGVSQSPSNKVTEKGKDVELRCDPISGHTALYWYRQSLGQGLEFLIYFQGNSAPDKSGLPSDRFSAERTGGSVSTLTIQRTQQEDSAVYLCASAGGREGLPGELFFGEGSRLTVL.

This clonotype has at least ten counts. V usage is TRBV12-3 or TRBV12-4 and J usage is TRBJ1-2; D is unresolved. The CDR3 has 16 residues. Trimming shortened V by 0 bases and J by 8 bases, and 19 bases separated the two germline ends. CDR3 DNA sequence: TGTGCCAGCAGTTTAGCGATAGAGGGCCACGTTTTCGGCTACACCTTC. Translation: CASSLAIEGHVFGYTF.

This clonotype was counted ten times or more. This chain connects TRBV7-2 to TRBJ1-1, with a weak D call TRBD1 (5 bases). The V gene's germline CDR1 is SGHTA and CDR2 FQGNSA. The CDR3 is 13 amino acids. V lost 2 bases to trimming and J lost 11 bases, with 15 bases between them. Here the CDR3 reads CASSLRGSPGAFF. The CDR3 DNA reads TGTGCCAGCAGCTTACGGGGCTCGCCAGGGGCTTTCTTT.

The chain has TRBV19 and TRBJ2-7, with TRBD2 matching 8 bases. There are 13 residues in the CDR3. The germline CDR1 and CDR2 sequences are LNHDA and SQIVND (reference sequence). V lost 9 bases and J lost 5; bases outside the gene matches: 9. The CDR3 DNA sequence: TGTGCCAGCTCCAGCGGGAGCCTCAACGAGCAGTACTTC. Translated, it gives CASSSGSLNEQYF.

This clonotype was picked up many times. The V and J genes are TRBV4-1 and TRBJ1-3; D unclear. The CDR3 totals 16 residues. Germline V lookup: CDR1 MGHRA, CDR2 YSYEKL. The V and J ends lost 0 bases and 4 bases respectively, with 13 bases between them. As DNA, the CDR3 is TGCGCCAGCAGCCAAGAGCGCCTTTTAGGCGGAAACACCATATATTTT. Translated: CASSQERLLGGNTIYF.

This clonotype was seen at least ten times. Mismatch with germline at one junction end may stem from a read error. This chain links TRBV7-7 with TRBJ2-5, with unresolved D. Per germline, CDR1 SSHAT and CDR2 FNYEAQ (reference sequence). The CDR3 is made up of 15 amino acids. CDR3 DNA sequence: TGTGCTAGCAGCCATTCCTCGTCCCCGCAAGAGACCCAGTACTTC. The encoded protein is CASSHSSSPQETQYF.

This clonotype was recorded many times. V gene TRBV7-6 combines with J gene TRBJ2-1; D remains unclear. The V end lost 5 bases, the J end lost 7 bases, and 9 bases lay between the germline ends. Germline CDR1 and CDR2: SGHVS and FNYEAQ. The CDR3 consists of 12 residues. CDR3 DNA: TGTGCCAGCAGCAGTAGTGGTAATGAGCAGTTCTTC. This encodes CASSSSGNEQFF. Using reference TRBV7-6 and TRBJ2-1 for the parts outside the CDR3, the full variable domain is GAGVSQSPRYKVTKRGQDVALRCDPISGHVSLYWYRQALGQGPEFLTYFNYEAQQDKSGLPNDRFSAERPEGSISTLTIQRTEQRDSAMYRCASSSSGNEQFFGPGTRLTVL.

This clonotype was seen only a few times. This chain uses TRBV6-1 with TRBJ1-1, with 7 bases that match TRBD1. The V gene's germline CDR1 is MNHNS and CDR2 SASEGT. The J segment lost 3 bases and the V segment lost 9 bases, leaving 10 bases of the junction unmatched. The CDR3 spans 14 residues. As DNA, the CDR3 is TGTGCCAGTACCACACAAGGGACAGACACTGAAGCTTTCTTT. This encodes CASTTQGTDTEAFF.

At least ten counts were recorded for this clonotype. The genes are TRBV29-1 and TRBJ2-2, with 8 bases identical to TRBD1. CDR1 and CDR2 (germline): SQVTM, ANQGSEA. V lost 6 bases, J lost 8 bases, and 2 bases stayed unmatched. The CDR3 consists of 11 residues. The CDR3 region has the DNA TGCAGCGTCCAGGGGGCTGGGGAGCTGTTTTTT. Protein product: CSVQGAGELFF.

Ten or more counts support this clonotype. This chain connects TRBV3-1 to TRBJ2-6; D may be TRBD2 (6 bases). Germline CDR1 is LGHDT and CDR2 is YNNKEL (reference sequence). The ends were cut back, 0 bases at V and 2 bases at J, with 11 bases in the middle. The CDR3 covers 17 residues. DNA of the CDR3: TGTGCCAGCAGCCAAGATTGGAGGGTCGCTGGGGCCAACGTCCTGACTTTC. This sequence encodes CASSQDWRVAGANVLTF.

The chain is built from TRBV11-2 and TRBJ2-3; 7 bases align to TRBD2. Germline lookup yields CDR1 SGHAT and CDR2 FQNNGV. The J segment lost 2 bases and the V segment lost 1 base, leaving 9 bases of the junction unmatched. CDR3 length: 17 amino acids. In DNA form, the CDR3 reads TGTGCCAGCAGCTTAGGGAGTCTAGCGGTCAACACAGATACGCAGTATTTT. The encoded protein is CASSLGSLAVNTDTQYF.

This clonotype was detected many times. V is TRBV18 and J is TRBJ2-7; D might be TRBD1 (5 bases). Per the germline V gene, CDR1 is KGHSH and CDR2 is LQKENI. The V and J ends lost 3 bases and 4 bases respectively, with 7 bases between them. The CDR3 is 12 residues long. The CDR3 sequence: CASSPGQYEQYV. The CDR3 DNA sequence: TGTGCCAGCTCACCGGGGCAATACGAGCAGTACGTC.

This clonotype was counted many times. CDR3 DNA: TGTGCCAGCGCCCCTAGCGGGAGAGTCGAGCAGTACGTC. It specifies CASAPSGRVEQYV. This rearrangement joins TRBV25-1 to TRBJ2-7; TRBD2 matches 10 bases. The CDR3 has 13 residues. The V gene's germline CDR1 is MGHDK and CDR2 SYGVNS. V shed 8 bases and J 6 bases; nucleotides not matched to a gene: 7.

This clonotype appeared many times. The rearrangement uses TRBV29-1 and TRBJ2-1; 9 nucleotides line up with TRBD1. Per germline, CDR1 SQVTM and CDR2 ANQGSEA. The CDR3 loop spans 12 amino acids. The V gene end was trimmed by 6 bases and the J gene end by 10 bases; junction bases not matched to a gene: 7. CDR3 sequence reads: CSVEQGAREQFF. The CDR3 DNA is TGCAGCGTGGAACAGGGGGCGAGGGAGCAGTTCTTC.